The clone carrying this TCR beta chain was recorded at least ten times. The antigen is not known. The CDR3 spans 13 residues. Germline CDR1 SGHAT, CDR2 FQNNGV. Trimming stripped 5 bases from V and 1 base from J, with 8 bases between. The data belong to a study of Graves' ophthalmopathy and Graves' hyperthyroidism. Clinical symptoms, serum thyroxine, TRAb, thyroid ultrasound and orbital computed tomography determined diagnosis. Study-wide findings and caveats: Most expanded clonotypes in thyroid above 0.001 frequency also showed up in blood.

Transcripts of RNA were the source for amplifying TCR beta CDR3 regions. The library came from an HTBI-primed first-round RT-PCR and a second-round multiplex PCR. TCRdb recomputed calls from the multiplex PCR reads with MiXCR, one row per CDR3 protein. The data hold roughly 610,000 distinct CDR3 sequences, with about 20% observed a single time. The receptor was derived from a woman younger than 35 with stable Graves' hyperthyroidism. Some clones in this sample may be carry-over from other donors' samples. The sequenced sample consisted of peripheral blood. V gene TRBV11-2 combines with J gene TRBJ1-1; no reliable D call. The CDR3 DNA follows: TGTGCCAGCAGCAGTCGACGGAACACTGAAGCTTTCTTT. Encoded protein: CASSSRRNTEAFF.